The 7 T cell receptor beta chains reported below all come from one sample, sequenced in a study of T cell repertoires in cytomegalovirus infection (dated by TCRdb to about 2019). TCRdb shows the sequencer as Illumina HiSeq 1500. Using fastp trimming at Q25 and MiXCR clonotype assembly, TCRdb reanalyzed the public sequencing data and kept in-frame beta chains. Under each unique CDR3 protein, matching rows form one entry showing the most common genes and DNA. The sample yields some 920,000 distinct CDR3 sequences; approximately 33% were counted once. Around 15% of the sample is held by the ten biggest clonotypes. The antigens of these receptors remain unknown. The treatment or condition label of this sample denotes: in vitro stimulation with specific CMV peptide epitopes to enrich CMV-specific T cells. The material sequenced was cultured CD8+ T cells from PBMCs, taken from culture after CMV antigen stimulation. These receptors came from a human donor in good health (CMV status not recorded). Some clones in this sample may be carry-over from other donors' samples.

This clonotype was observed a handful of times. This sequence joins TRBV12-3 or TRBV12-4 and TRBJ2-4; no clear D. V was pared by 2 bases and J by 0 bases, with 8 bases between. This CDR3 is built from 15 residues. In DNA form, the CDR3 reads TGTGCCAGCAGTTTATACCGTGGAGCCAAAAACATTCAGTACTTC. Translated: CASSLYRGAKNIQYF.

This clonotype was detected only once. The genes are TRBV7-1 and TRBJ2-6; 7 positions agree with TRBD1. TRBV7-1 is filed as an ORF, its function uncertain. This CDR3 has 17 amino acids. The trim removed 7 bases at V and 2 bases at J, leaving 11 bases unmatched. As DNA, the CDR3 is TGTGCCAGCACCCCGGAGACAGGGTTCCCTGGGGCCAACGTCCTGACTTTC. It codes for CASTPETGFPGANVLTF.

This clonotype came up a few times. The J gene is TRBJ2-3, the V gene TRBV10-3; D is uncertain. The CDR3 sequence is 16 residues long. V lost 4 bases to trimming and J lost 0 bases, with 14 bases between them. The germline V gene has CDR1 ENHRY and CDR2 SYGVKD. The CDR3 DNA follows: TGTGCCATCAGTGTTAGGTTTCAGTCTAGCACAGATACGCAGTATTTT. This encodes CAISVRFQSSTDTQYF.

The chain uses TRBV12-3 or TRBV12-4 and TRBJ2-2; 9 positions agree with TRBD2. Trimming at V came to 3 bases and at J to 2 bases, leaving 13 bases not matched to a gene. This CDR3 is 19 amino acids long. CDR3 protein: CASSFWRGGDGSNTGELFF. Written as DNA, the CDR3 is TGTGCCAGCAGTTTCTGGCGGGGGGGCGATGGGAGTAACACCGGGGAGCTGTTTTTT.

This clonotype was observed once. A much larger clone differs from this one at a single base, so this may be a read error. The chain is built from TRBV7-6 and TRBJ1-2, with unresolved D. CDR1 SGHVS and CDR2 FNYEAQ come from the germline V gene. The CDR3 extends over 13 amino acids. For the CDR3, the DNA is TGTGTCAGCAGCTTAGGTGGAGGCGCAGGCTACACCTTC. Its translation: CVSSLGGGAGYTF.

V and J are TRBV9 and TRBJ2-1; D remains unclear. V lost 2 bases to trimming and J lost 3 bases, with 12 bases between them. The CDR3 totals 15 residues. Germline V gene lookup returns CDR1 SGDLS and CDR2 YYNGEE. The CDR3 sequence is CASSVWSRDYNEQFF. CDR3 coding DNA: TGTGCCAGCAGCGTCTGGAGCCGCGACTACAATGAGCAGTTCTTC.

This chain joins TRBV11-2 and TRBJ1-6; D remains ambiguous. The length of the CDR3 is 13 residues. From germline, CDR1 is SGHAT and CDR2 FQNNGV. V was clipped by 4 bases and J by 8 bases, with 9 bases between them. CDR3 nucleotide sequence: TGTGCCAGCAGCTCCCGACGCCATTCACCCCTCCACTTT. Its protein product is CASSSRRHSPLHF.